What follows are 11 T cell receptor beta chains derived from one specimen sequenced in a study of shared clonotypes between healthy human individuals. TCRdb keeps only in-frame clones here, not all; method: immunoSEQ multiplex PCR. Here the sample spans 2 million to 2.5 million clones, approximately 94% being singletons. Naivety among CD8 cells was defined by CD45RO negativity and positive CCR7 selection, thereby excluding terminally differentiated effector memory CD45RA+ cells. Sequencing was done on a sample of naive CD8+ T cells from PBMCs. The source is a man younger than 35 in good health. Some clones in this sample may be carry-over from other donors' samples.

In regard to this clone: This CDR3 is also generated by other DNA sequences in the sample. This chain links TRBV6-6 with TRBJ2-3; no reliable D call. With 1 base removed from V and 0 bases from J, the gap between germline ends came to 2 bases. Looked up from germline, CDR1 is MNHNY and CDR2 is SVGAGI (reference sequence). The CDR3 totals 13 residues. Written as DNA, the CDR3 is TGTGCCAGCAGTTACTTGAGCACAGATACGCAGTATTTT. It codes for CASSYLSTDTQYF.

V usage is TRBV28 and J usage is TRBJ1-1, with D possibly being TRBD1 (5 bases). The germline CDR1 and CDR2 sequences are MDHEN and SYDVKM. V was cut by 2 bases and J by 6 bases, with 13 bases left in between. CDR3 size: 14 residues. The CDR3 coding sequence is TGTGCCAGCAGTTTAGTGGGGGGGAGCTCTGAAGCTTTCTTT. Protein: CASSLVGGSSEAFF. The full variable domain, with the rest looked up from reference TRBV28 and TRBJ1-1, is DVKVTQSSRYLVKRTGEKVFLECVQDMDHENMFWYRQDPGLGLRLIYFSYDVKMKEKGDIPEGYSVSREKKERFSLILESASTNQTSMYLCASSLVGGSSEAFFGQGTRLTVV.

Remarks on this clone: Distinct nucleotide sequences in the sample also encode this CDR3. The chain carries TRBV27 and TRBJ2-7; TRBD2 is a possible D gene (6 bases). Trimming left V 7 bases short and J 6 bases short, with 10 bases between. The V gene's germline CDR1 is MNHEY and CDR2 SMNVEV (reference sequence). The CDR3 length is 11 residues. This CDR3 reads CASTLGGEQYF. The CDR3 DNA follows: TGTGCCAGCACGCTCGGGGGCGAGCAGTACTTC.

The chain is built from TRBV19 and TRBJ2-7, with TRBD1 matching over 10 bases. V lost 6 bases to trimming and J lost 0 bases; unmatched junction nucleotides: 2. The CDR3 extends over 14 amino acids. The germline V gene encodes CDR1 LNHDA and CDR2 SQIVND (reference sequence). The CDR3 spells CASRWDRGSYEQYF. The DNA of the CDR3 is TGTGCCAGTAGATGGGACAGGGGCTCCTACGAGCAGTACTTC.

V and J are TRBV4-1 and TRBJ2-7; 7 bases fit TRBD1. This CDR3 region has 18 residues. Trimming at V came to 1 base and at J to 2 bases, leaving 14 bases not matched to a gene. CDR1 is MGHRA, CDR2 YSYEKL, per germline. The CDR3 coding sequence is TGCGCCAGCAGCCAAGGAGGGGGCGTACGGCGGGCTACCTACGAGCAGTACTTC. This translates into CASSQGGGVRRATYEQYF.

The chain carries TRBV5-7 and TRBJ2-7; 8 bases are shared with TRBD2. TRBV5-7 is known as an ORF, though its function is uncertain. Trimming at V came to 4 bases and at J to 5 bases, leaving 20 bases not matched to a gene. The CDR3 has 18 amino acids. The CDR3 DNA sequence: TGTGCCAGCAGCCCGCCGCGGGAGCGGGAGAACAGGCCAAACGAGCAGTACTTC. Its translation is CASSPPRERENRPNEQYF.

The chain carries TRBV18 and TRBJ1-1; 8 bases are shared with TRBD1. CDR1 and CDR2 (germline): KGHSH, LQKENI. V dropped 3 bases and J dropped 1; count of bases not matched to a gene: 4. This CDR3 has 15 residues. The CDR3 region has the DNA TGTGCCAGCTCACCTACAGGGGGGACGAACACTGAAGCTTTCTTT. Protein product: CASSPTGGTNTEAFF.

This clone appeared once. The chain links TRBV29-1 to TRBJ1-4; D call uncertain. V shed 6 bases and J shed 2 bases, with 13 bases lying between them. CDR1 and CDR2 (germline): SQVTM, ANQGSEA. This CDR3 region has 14 residues. In DNA, the CDR3 is TGCAGCGTCTGGGTCGGTTCGACTAATGAAAAACTGTTTTTT. Its translation is CSVWVGSTNEKLFF.

V and J are TRBV19 and TRBJ2-7; 8 positions agree with TRBD1. This CDR3 spans 15 amino acids. V was clipped by 1 base and J by 5 bases; unmatched bases: 7. Germline V gene lookup returns CDR1 LNHDA and CDR2 SQIVND (reference sequence). As DNA, the CDR3 is TGTGCCAGTAGTATAGCAGGGGGCGCGATGAACGAGCAGTACTTC. Amino acid sequence: CASSIAGGAMNEQYF.

The chain employs TRBV4-3 and TRBJ2-7, with 7 bases lining up with TRBD2. Unmatched junction bases numbered 14, after V lost 0 bases and J lost 6 bases. CDR1 and CDR2 (germline): LGHNA, YSLEER. The CDR3 sequence is 17 residues long. For the CDR3, the DNA is TGCGCCAGCAGCCAAGATCCGGGTAGCGGGCCCTTCCGCGAGCAGTACTTC. As protein: CASSQDPGSGPFREQYF.

The rearrangement uses TRBV5-1 and TRBJ2-1; D might be TRBD2 (6 bases). This CDR3 is built from 13 residues. Germline lookup yields CDR1 SGHRS and CDR2 YFSETQ. V lost 0 bases, J lost 9 bases, and 10 bases lay in between. The CDR3 sequence is CASSLGLGAEQFF. DNA for the CDR3: TGCGCCAGCAGCTTGGGACTAGGGGCTGAGCAGTTCTTC.